This paragraph covers one T cell receptor beta chain sequence. In the original analysis: Reference gene primer amplification gave estimated nucleated cell counts. Method: immunoSEQ multiplex PCR; TCRdb's copy keeps in-frame clones and lacks some. V, J and clone size reflect that table, while D and trimming were determined from the DNA. The data hold hundreds of thousands of clones, with around nine tenths observed a single time. The sample is drawn from a study of blood T cell repertoires in COVID-19. The TCR originated in a woman aged 40 to 50 who had recovered from COVID-19. Input material: PBMCs or T cells enriched from blood (not recorded which).

As DNA, the CDR3 is TGTGCCAGCAGGGCGCGACATAACACTGAAGCTTTCTTT. As protein: CASRARHNTEAFF. The chain uses TRBV11-3 and TRBJ1-1; D uncertain. This CDR3 has 13 amino acids. Germline V gene sequence: CDR1 SGHNT, CDR2 YENEEA. V was pared by 6 bases and J by 2 bases, with 10 bases between. Based on the CDR3 plus reference TRBV11-3 and TRBJ1-1, the full variable domain is EAGVVQSPRYKIIEKKQPVAFWCNPISGHNTLYWYLQNLGQGPELLIRYENEEAVDDSQLPKDRFSAERLKGVDSTLKIQPAELGDSAVYLCASRARHNTEAFFGQGTRLTVV.